This TCR beta chain was profiled in a study of cytomegalovirus exposure and HLA in healthy donors. Broader study findings: The authors enumerated over 150 TCR beta chains as linked to cytomegalovirus.

In regard to this clone: Its cognate antigen is unknown.

Germline values: CDR1 LNHDA, CDR2 SQIVND (reference sequence). V was trimmed by 5 bases and J by 5 bases, leaving 15 bases between them. This CDR3 contains 14 residues. Repertoires were generated with immunoSEQ multiplex PCR, while TCRdb's copy carries only in-frame clones and drops some. Counted here are some 210,000 clones, approximately 87% occurring once; the ten biggest clones make up 4.5% to 6%. What was sequenced was PBMCs. This TCR was recovered from a woman aged 18-29 years in good health and CMV-seronegative. This chain connects TRBV19 to TRBJ2-5; D is possibly TRBD1 (6 bases). The CDR3 loop is CASSPQGISETQYF. The CDR3 coding sequence is TGTGCCAGTAGTCCACAGGGTATTTCGGAGACCCAGTACTTC. Full variable domain (missing parts from reference TRBV19 and TRBJ2-5): DGGITQSPKYLFRKEGQNVTLSCEQNLNHDAMYWYRQDPGQGLRLIYYSQIVNDFQKGDIAEGYSVSREKKESFPLTVTSAQKNPTAFYLCASSPQGISETQYFGPGTRLLVL.